This paragraph reports one T cell receptor (beta chain). Its antigen is as yet unknown. These data belong to a study of cytomegalovirus exposure and HLA in healthy donors. Germline V gene data show CDR1 as SGHRS and CDR2 as YFSETQ. This CDR3 spans 11 amino acids. The J segment lost 5 bases and the V segment lost 7 bases, leaving 1 base of the junction unmatched. The study's findings and limits: Cytomegalovirus-associated TCR beta chains were listed, numbering under 200. One later analysis reportedly identified an Asian-associated ancestry cluster that showed fewer N-insertions than the 666-donor mean.

Use of 60 Vbeta and 13 Jbeta primers characterized the PCR. Authors' data handling: Later, 65 million to 90 million unique TCR beta chains were counted in an analysis, and about 10 million of them were shared. The table came from immunoSEQ multiplex PCR; TCRdb's copy has only in-frame clones and leaves some out. V, J and clone size reflect that table, while D and trimming were determined from the DNA. This sample has around 98,000 clones, with around three quarters found just once. Unrecorded for this donor was the CMV serostatus. This chain uses TRBV5-1 with TRBJ2-7, with TRBD2 matching 9 bases. The source material was PBMCs. The TCR originated in a human donor in good health. The CDR3 region is CASRLADEQYF. The CDR3 DNA reads TGCGCCAGCCGACTAGCGGACGAGCAGTACTTC.